This T cell receptor beta chain derives from a study of cytomegalovirus exposure and HLA in healthy donors (TCRdb year 2017). Regarding the research as a whole: An earlier analysis of roughly 570 of the donors reported 276 Gb of sequence data and 90 million to 120 million unique TCR beta sequences obtained from around 190 million T cells. An early release covering roughly 600 HLA-typed donors comprised about 290 gigabases of sequencing data and around 80 million unique TCR sequences. Among the approximately 400 genotyped donors, around 81% belonged to the genetic ancestry cluster associated with self-reported Caucasian donors. The study was designed to test whether signatures of past pathogen exposure could be identified by cataloging public T cell receptors. The study profiled the T cell repertoires of hundreds of subjects by immunosequencing and related them to cytomegalovirus serostatus. Along with the roughly 670-subject first cohort, a separate validation cohort of more than 90 different subjects was used. The study combined high-throughput TCR immunosequencing, statistical association of individual TCRs with disease status, and machine learning to predict cytomegalovirus infection status. A later analysis re-analyzed previously published TCR beta repertoires from 650 to 800 donors and added high-resolution HLA genotyping to study TCR occurrence patterns. The later analysis used no new phenotypic data to find candidate immune exposures, relying instead on TCR beta sequences and their occurrence across donors. In an earlier analysis of several hundred of the donors, high-throughput TCR beta sequencing was used to judge whether each TCR beta V gene segment behaved as functional or pseudogenic. Donor age, sex, ethnicity and CMV serostatus were collected together with the repertoire data. A later genetic analysis took genome-wide SNP genotypes for about three fifths of the 666 donors and used that subset as a discovery cohort. Every discovery cohort repertoire had been produced on one sequencing platform. HLA typing included class I and class II loci at four-digit resolution. Typing coverage differed by locus: A, B, C, DRB1 and DQB1 were typed in roughly 620-630 donors, DQA1 in about 500, DPA1 in some 600, and DPB1 in 400 to 480. Roughly five DR-DQ haplotypes were handled as single units for association and clustering, since linkage in the cohort was strong. On average, around 240,000 unique TCR beta nucleotide sequences were sequenced per donor among about 400 genotyped donors of the cohort, with 15% to 20% of those sequences being non-productive.

The investigation overall reported the following: A later analysis associated about 17,000 TCR beta sequences with specific HLA alleles at a false discovery rate of 0.05. Because HLA typing was missing for some donors at each locus, association tests included only the typed subset. In a later analysis, the rate of TCR association differed among HLA loci, with DRB1 alleles having the most associated TCRs and HLA-C alleles having the fewest. Broadly in line with IMGT annotations, most TCR beta V segments showed up in productive rearrangements about 90% or about 30% of the time in an earlier analysis of roughly 590 of the donors. Linkage disequilibrium might explain the correlated functional status among segregating V segments, but an unknown experimental factor could not be excluded. A later genetic analysis associated a missense DCLRE1C variant with V-gene and J-gene trimming of TCR beta chains, and an independent cohort replicated the association. In a later analysis, HLA-associated TCR beta chains were found to be more clonally expanded and to have lower generation probabilities than equally common non-associated chains. A total of around 150 TCR beta chains were listed by the study as associated with cytomegalovirus. CMV serostatus was the only immune exposure information available for the cohort. Because counts were too low, about 18 rarely observed V segments, including chromosome 9 orphons, were excluded from the earlier analysis of roughly 580 of the donors. Three of the identified cytomegalovirus-associated TCR beta chains were confirmed in vitro to be specific for cytomegalovirus antigens. The classifier was reported to diagnose cytomegalovirus status with high specificity and sensitivity in both the original and validation cohorts. The presence/absence analyses assumed that sequencing depth was roughly uniform across donors, and that assumption may not be true. Assigning TCR associations to individual alleles was difficult when HLA alleles, especially DR and DQ, strongly co-occurred. Some IMGT-functional V segments, including TRBV6-2 and TRBV6-3, could not be distinguished by the 87-base-pair reads and were therefore excluded. A further reported finding was that TCR beta sequences accurately predicted the HLA-A and HLA-B alleles for most subjects in the first cohort. According to a later genetic analysis, donors in an Asian-associated ancestry cluster had fewer N-insertions in productive TCRs than the approximately 700-donor mean. The authors suggested that the approach could potentially be extended to other disease states and immunological phenotypes. In a later analysis, most CMV-associated TCR beta chains were found to appear HLA-restricted, with HLA associations seemingly driven largely by CMV exposure. In this cohort, only TCR beta chains were sequenced, and detectable features were limited by the absence of alpha or paired-chain data. Across donors, most TCR sequences were observed very rarely, whereas some public TCRs were present in many individuals. According to a later analysis, parvovirus B19, influenza, CMV and Epstein-Barr virus appeared linked to several top co-occurrence clusters. The sequencing pipeline was judged likely to have produced a cluster of highly shared sequence variants as a technical artifact.

The cohort comprised fewer than 750 healthy bone marrow donors. At the time of sampling, all cohort members were nominally healthy, though unrecorded immune exposures were likely present. The donor was CMV seronegative and was included in the group of 352 seronegative cohort members. A peripheral blood sample was provided by each donor, and peripheral blood mononuclear cells were used for TCR beta sequencing. The Qiagen DNeasy Blood Extraction Kit was used to extract genomic DNA from the blood cell samples. Spanning cysteine to phenylalanine, the CDR3 consists of 13 amino acids. Only the CDR3 DNA is retained, 39 bases long and in frame from the first base. A distance of 13 bases separates the germline ends of V and J, which lose 4 bases and 7 bases respectively. CDR1 and CDR2 are read off the germline V gene as MDHEN and SYDVKM. Worth noting for this clone: Its antigen is still unknown. No quality values exist for individual bases; no much larger clone is one base distant.

The library was generated by the immunoSEQ multiplex PCR assay. A mixture of 60 forward primers for TCR Vbeta segments and 13 reverse primers for TCR Jbeta segments was used in the multiplex PCR. A multiplex PCR assay on genomic DNA amplified the CDR3 region of rearranged TCR beta genes. The Illumina HiSeq System was used to sequence the amplified TCR beta libraries as 87-base-pair reads. The original pipeline was this. In a later analysis, tens of millions of unique TCR beta chains were counted across the approximately 670 repertoires, and roughly 11 million of these chains were shared by at least two donors. Raw reads were error-corrected and collapsed into unique sequences with a nearest-neighbor algorithm that merged closely related sequences to remove PCR and sequencing errors. V, D and J gene segments were assigned by aligning CDR3 sequences to IMGT reference sequences. For a sequence to be retained, a match of at least six nucleotides to both a V gene segment and a J gene segment was required. Rearrangements were classified as productive when the CDR3 lacked stop codons and remained in frame with V and J, and all other rearrangements were classified as non-productive. CDR3 was defined according to IMGT convention as the region running from the second conserved V-encoded cysteine to the conserved J-encoded phenylalanine. In an earlier analysis of 500 to 650 of the donors, sequences lacking an unambiguous match to a single V gene segment were excluded. In an earlier analysis of some 590 of the donors, V segments were called functional above 56.7% productive rearrangements and were called segregating when the between-donor standard deviation exceeded 5%. To diagnose cytomegalovirus status from the catalog of TCR beta chain sequences, a statistical classification framework was built. In a later analysis, TCR nucleotide sequences were compared against IMGT/GENE-DB human TR gene sequences so that V and J genes could be assigned. Using the TCRdist pipeline, a later analysis assigned CDR3 sequences along with most-parsimonious VDJ recombination scenarios. In a later analysis, each TCR beta chain was defined by its CDR3 amino acid sequence together with its V-gene family, and reads without a unique V-gene family were excluded. As a way to deal with suspected cross-contamination and a sequencing artifact, a later analysis dropped 640 or so nucleotide sequences that were highly shared and had low generation probability. In a later analysis, a clonal expansion index was calculated for each public chain from normalized within-repertoire ranks of inferred template counts. In a later analysis, generation probabilities were computed with a VDJ recombination model fitted to out-of-frame rearrangements, and the resulting probabilities were checked against IGoR. In a later analysis, hypergeometric tests were used to score TCR-TCR, TCR-HLA and TCR-CMV co-occurrence, with a repertoire-size bias correction applied to TCR pairs. To estimate false discovery rates, a later analysis permuted the HLA or CMV assignments 20 times. In a later analysis, co-occurring TCRs were grouped using DBSCAN, with TCRdist sequence similarity added in when clustering inside HLA-allele-positive subsets. Repertoires with fewer than 30,000 or more than 120,000 public chains, plus five repertoires with anomalous nucleotide sharing, were excluded from co-occurrence clustering. TCRdb obtained this table from immuneACCESS and retained in-frame rearrangements with V and J assigned. These tables miss some clones; where compared with another copy, unresolved V genes account for less than half of the shortfall, and the remainder is unexplained. V, J and clone size are those of that table, while D and trimming were read from the DNA. This sample lists roughly 170,000 clones; approximately 82% were detected once. The ten largest clones represent about 1.6% of the sample.

This TCR derives from a male donor in good health and CMV-seronegative. The sequenced material came from PBMCs. The V gene is TRBV28 and the J gene is TRBJ2-5; 6 matching bases give a weak D call of TRBD2. The CDR3 protein is CASSSDGGRTQYF. At the DNA level, the sequence is TGTGCCAGCAGTTCGGACGGAGGGAGGACCCAGTACTTC.